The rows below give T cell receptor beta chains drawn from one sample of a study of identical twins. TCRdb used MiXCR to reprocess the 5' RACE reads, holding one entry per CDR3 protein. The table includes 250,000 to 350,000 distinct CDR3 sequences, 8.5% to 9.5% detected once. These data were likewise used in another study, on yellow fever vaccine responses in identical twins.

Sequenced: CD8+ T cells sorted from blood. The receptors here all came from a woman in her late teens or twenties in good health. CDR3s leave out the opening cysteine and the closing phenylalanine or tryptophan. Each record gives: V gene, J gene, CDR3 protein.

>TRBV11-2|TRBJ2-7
ASSHRSGYEQY
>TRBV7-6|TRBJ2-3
ASSLAGAVTDTQY
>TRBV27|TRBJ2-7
ASSGRGRSYEQY
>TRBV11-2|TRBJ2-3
ASSLERDPSWPDTQY
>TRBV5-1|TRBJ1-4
ASSLDWTTGNEKLF
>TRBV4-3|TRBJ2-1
ASSQDVLPNEQF
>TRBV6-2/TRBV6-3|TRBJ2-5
ASRPRQGREVETQY
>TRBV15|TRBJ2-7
ATSRRDRDTYEQY
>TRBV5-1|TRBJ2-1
ASTSESYNEQF
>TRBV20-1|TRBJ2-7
SARFRDSTYEQY
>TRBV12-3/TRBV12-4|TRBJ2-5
ASRSHRETQY
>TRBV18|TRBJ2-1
ASSPPEILGYNEQF
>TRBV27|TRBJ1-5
ASSLAGPYYSNQPQH
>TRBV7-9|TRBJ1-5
ASSLDTFQPQH
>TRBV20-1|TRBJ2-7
SARDGVRSYEQY
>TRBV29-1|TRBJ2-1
SVDGLRDRDDEQF
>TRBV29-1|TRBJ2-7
SVGRGGEQY
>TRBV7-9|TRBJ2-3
ASSPRPFRESTDTQY
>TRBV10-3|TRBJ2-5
AISESGPFGEETQY
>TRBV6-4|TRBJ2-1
ASRTDGEHNEQF
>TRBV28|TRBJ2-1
ASSFLPGNSNNEQF
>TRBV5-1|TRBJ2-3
ASIPTGIRSDTQY
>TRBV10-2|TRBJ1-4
ASNPGWEEKLF
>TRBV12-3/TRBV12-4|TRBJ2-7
ASSSGVYEQY
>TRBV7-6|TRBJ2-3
ASTAIDSDTQY
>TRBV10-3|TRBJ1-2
AISESIGMNYGYT
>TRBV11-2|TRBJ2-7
ASSLRGSIYEQY
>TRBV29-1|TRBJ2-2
SVGRNTGELF
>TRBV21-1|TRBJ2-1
ASSKRAAGEYSYNEQF
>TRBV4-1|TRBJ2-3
ASSQDRTSGSTQY
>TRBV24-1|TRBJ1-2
ATGTGDLGYGYT
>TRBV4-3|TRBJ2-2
ASSQDGRTNTGELF
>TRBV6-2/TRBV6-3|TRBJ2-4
ASSSLRGQEAKNIQY
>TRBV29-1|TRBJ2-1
SVGSRGRPNEQF
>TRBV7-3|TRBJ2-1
ASSLGLAGDYNEQF
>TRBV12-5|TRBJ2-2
ASVGTESTGELF
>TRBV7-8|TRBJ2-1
ASSLAPELDKSSYNEQF
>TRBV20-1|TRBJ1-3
SARGVPVTGNTIY
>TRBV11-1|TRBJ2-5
ASSSSIARTKHQETQY
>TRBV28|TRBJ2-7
ASSIVGYDDEQY
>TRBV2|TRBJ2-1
ASSDPGPGYNEQF
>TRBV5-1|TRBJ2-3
ASSLTWRRGPSTDTQY
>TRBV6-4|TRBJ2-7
ASSDSPGGYEQY
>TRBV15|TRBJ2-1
ATSGVWTDNEQF
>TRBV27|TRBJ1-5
ASSSHRGNQPQH
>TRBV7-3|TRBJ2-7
ASSLKPGPPDEQY
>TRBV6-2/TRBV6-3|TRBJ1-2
ASSFMTGRFENFGYT
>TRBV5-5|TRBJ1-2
ASSFTGDGYT
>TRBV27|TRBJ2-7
ASTKGGEQY
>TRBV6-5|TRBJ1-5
ASSYPPAGQGNQPQH
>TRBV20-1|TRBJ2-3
SASLAGGTDTQY
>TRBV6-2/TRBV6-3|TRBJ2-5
ASRPGQSRETQY
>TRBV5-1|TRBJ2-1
ASSTSGGANNEQF
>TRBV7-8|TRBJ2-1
ASSLVFGSDLPDYNEQF
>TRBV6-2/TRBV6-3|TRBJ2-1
ASSSLSTTSGSFHEQF